This TCR beta chain was obtained from a study of blood T cells in healthy people across ages. Trimming took off 5 bases at V and 2 bases at J, with 13 bases between the two ends. Germline loops: CDR1 SEHNR, CDR2 FQNEAQ (reference sequence). The CDR3 length is 14 residues. As concerns this clonotype: Its antigen is unknown.

Study results and caveats: Percentage of naive T cells showed a strong correlation with TCR beta diversity. Unsorted PBMC material precluded a definitive naive versus antigen-experienced comparison.

Combining a sample-barcoded 5' primer with a J-beta primer mix, a second PCR ran for about 6 to 12 cycles. TCRdb passed the 5' RACE reads through MiXCR, listing each CDR3 protein once. The sample lists under 800,000 distinct CDR3 sequences; around 21% were seen once. What was sequenced was blood. The V gene is TRBV7-9, the J gene TRBJ2-7; maybe TRBD1 (6 bases). This receptor was identified in a man in his 70s in good health. In nucleotides, the CDR3 is TGTGCCAGCAGCATACAGGGTTTGGCCTACGAGCAGTACTTC. Protein sequence: CASSIQGLAYEQYF.